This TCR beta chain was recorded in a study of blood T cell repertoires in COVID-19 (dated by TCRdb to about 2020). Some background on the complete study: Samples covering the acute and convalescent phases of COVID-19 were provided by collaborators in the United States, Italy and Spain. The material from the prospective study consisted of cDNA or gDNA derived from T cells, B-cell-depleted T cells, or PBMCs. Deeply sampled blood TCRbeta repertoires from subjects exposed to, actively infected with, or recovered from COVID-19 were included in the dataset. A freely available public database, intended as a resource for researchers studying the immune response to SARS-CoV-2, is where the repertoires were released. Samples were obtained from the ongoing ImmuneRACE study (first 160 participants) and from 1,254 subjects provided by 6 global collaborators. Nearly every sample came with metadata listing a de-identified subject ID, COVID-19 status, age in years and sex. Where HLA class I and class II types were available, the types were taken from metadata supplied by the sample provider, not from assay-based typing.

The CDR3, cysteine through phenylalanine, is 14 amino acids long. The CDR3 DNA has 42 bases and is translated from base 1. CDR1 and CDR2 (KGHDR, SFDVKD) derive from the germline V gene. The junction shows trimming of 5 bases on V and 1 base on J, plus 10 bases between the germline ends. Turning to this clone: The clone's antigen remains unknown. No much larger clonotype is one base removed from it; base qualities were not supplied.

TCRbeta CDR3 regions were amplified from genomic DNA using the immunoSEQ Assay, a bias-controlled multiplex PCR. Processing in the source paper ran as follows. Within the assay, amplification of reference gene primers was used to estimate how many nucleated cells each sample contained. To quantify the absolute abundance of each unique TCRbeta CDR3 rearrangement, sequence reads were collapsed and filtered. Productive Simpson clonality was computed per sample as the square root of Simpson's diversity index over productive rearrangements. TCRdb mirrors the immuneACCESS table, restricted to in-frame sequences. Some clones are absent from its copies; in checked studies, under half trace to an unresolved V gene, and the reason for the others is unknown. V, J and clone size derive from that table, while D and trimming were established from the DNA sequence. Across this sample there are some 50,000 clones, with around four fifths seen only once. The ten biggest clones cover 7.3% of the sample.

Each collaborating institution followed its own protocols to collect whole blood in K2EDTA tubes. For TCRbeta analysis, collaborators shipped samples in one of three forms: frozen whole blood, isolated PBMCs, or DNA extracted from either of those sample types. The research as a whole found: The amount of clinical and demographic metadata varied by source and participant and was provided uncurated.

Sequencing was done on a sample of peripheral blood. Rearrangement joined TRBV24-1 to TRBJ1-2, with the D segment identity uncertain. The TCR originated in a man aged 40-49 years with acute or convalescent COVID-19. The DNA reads TGTGCCACCAGTGGTCGGGGTCTTAACTATGGCTACACCTTC. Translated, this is CATSGRGLNYGYTF.